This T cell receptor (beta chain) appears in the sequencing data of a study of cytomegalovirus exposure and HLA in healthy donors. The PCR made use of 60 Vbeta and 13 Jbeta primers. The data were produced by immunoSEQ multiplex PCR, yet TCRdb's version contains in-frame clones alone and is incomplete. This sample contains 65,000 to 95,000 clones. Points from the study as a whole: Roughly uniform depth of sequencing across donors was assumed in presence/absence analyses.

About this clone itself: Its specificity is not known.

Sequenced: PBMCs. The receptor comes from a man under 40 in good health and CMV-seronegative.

CDR3 region: CASSFGLAGDGEQFF. CDR3 in DNA: TGTGCCAGCAGTTTCGGACTAGCGGGAGATGGTGAGCAGTTCTTC. This chain uses TRBV7-9 with TRBJ2-1; 13 bases fit TRBD2. The CDR3 is 15 amino acids. Unmatched junction bases numbered 8, after V lost 6 bases and J lost 9 bases. Per germline, CDR1 SEHNR and CDR2 FQNEAQ (reference sequence).